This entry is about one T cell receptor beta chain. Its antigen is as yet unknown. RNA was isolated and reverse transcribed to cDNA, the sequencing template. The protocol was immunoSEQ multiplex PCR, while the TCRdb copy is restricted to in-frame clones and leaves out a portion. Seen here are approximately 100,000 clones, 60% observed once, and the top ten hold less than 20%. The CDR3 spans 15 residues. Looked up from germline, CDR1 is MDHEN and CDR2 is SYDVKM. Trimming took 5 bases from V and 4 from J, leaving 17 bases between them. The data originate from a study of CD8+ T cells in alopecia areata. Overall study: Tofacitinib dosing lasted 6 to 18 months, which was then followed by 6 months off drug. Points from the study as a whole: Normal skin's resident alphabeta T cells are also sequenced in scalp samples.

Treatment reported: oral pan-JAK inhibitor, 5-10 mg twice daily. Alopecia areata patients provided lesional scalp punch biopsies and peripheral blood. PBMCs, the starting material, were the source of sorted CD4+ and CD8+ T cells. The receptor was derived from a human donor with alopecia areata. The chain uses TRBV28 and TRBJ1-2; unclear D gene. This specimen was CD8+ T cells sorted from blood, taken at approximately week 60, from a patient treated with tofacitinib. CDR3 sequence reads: CASSPPPGAFYGYTF. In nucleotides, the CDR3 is TGTGCCAGCAGTCCTCCCCCGGGAGCCTTCTATGGCTACACCTTC.